These 2 T cell receptor beta chains share one sample of origin, sequenced in a study of beta chain features in type 1 diabetes. Overall study findings and caveats: Shortening that was moderate but significant affected the TCRB CDR3s of Type 1 diabetes patients in all four CD4+ subsets.

Expressed TCRB transcripts were sequenced because the entire RNA isolate underwent reverse transcription. The data were produced by immunoSEQ multiplex PCR, yet TCRdb's version contains in-frame clones alone and is incomplete. In the table there are 250,000 or so clones, around 20% of which are singletons. Their antigens are not known. Sequencing was done on a sample of naive CD4+ T cells from blood. Receptor source: a woman aged 40 to 49 with type 1 diabetes.

In this sample, this clone turned up a few times. The J gene is TRBJ2-7, the V gene TRBV29-1; D is unclear. The CDR3 is 12 residues long. CDR1 and CDR2 from the germline V gene are SQVTM and ANQGSEA. V shed 1 base and J shed 6 bases, with 10 bases lying between them. Here the CDR3 reads CSVEVPGFEQYF. Here the CDR3 DNA reads TGCAGCGTTGAAGTCCCCGGGTTCGAGCAGTACTTC.

This clone was counted once. The gene calls are TRBV4-3 and TRBJ2-2, with D maybe TRBD2 (5 bases). The germline V and J ends were trimmed by 0 bases and 7 bases, with 12 bases remaining between them. This CDR3 spans 15 amino acids. Germline V gene sequence: CDR1 LGHNA, CDR2 YSLEER. CDR3 sequence (DNA): TGCGCCAGCAGCCAAGAGGTAGCGACAAACGGGGAGCTGTTTTTT. As protein: CASSQEVATNGELFF.